This T cell receptor beta chain was found in a study of type 1 regulatory T cells. Overall study: T-allo10 is an in vitro-generated, Tr1-enriched CD4 T cell product specific for alloantigen.

The graft donor-derived T-allo10 cells reportedly recognize host alloantigens, are anergic, and suppress alloantigen-specifically. With regard to this clonotype: Its specificity is not known.

TCRdb redid the calling of the reads with MiXCR, one entry per CDR3 protein. The table shows 20,000 to 25,000 distinct CDR3 sequences, with 55% to 75% occurring only once. The source is a human donor in good health. The sequencing sample was made of cultured T cells, either the whole culture or a sorted T cell fraction (not recorded which). Subset in this sample: Tr1-enriched cell product generated in vitro against host alloantigens.

Here the CDR3 reads CASSPTGAEIMNTEAFF. The CDR3 DNA is TGCGCCAGCAGCCCTACAGGGGCAGAGATCATGAACACTGAAGCTTTCTTT. The chain employs TRBV5-1 and TRBJ1-1, with 7 bases aligning to TRBD1. The CDR3 runs to 17 residues. The ends lost 4 bases at V and 0 bases at J; junction bases unmatched: 12. Germline V gene lookup returns CDR1 SGHRS and CDR2 YFSETQ.